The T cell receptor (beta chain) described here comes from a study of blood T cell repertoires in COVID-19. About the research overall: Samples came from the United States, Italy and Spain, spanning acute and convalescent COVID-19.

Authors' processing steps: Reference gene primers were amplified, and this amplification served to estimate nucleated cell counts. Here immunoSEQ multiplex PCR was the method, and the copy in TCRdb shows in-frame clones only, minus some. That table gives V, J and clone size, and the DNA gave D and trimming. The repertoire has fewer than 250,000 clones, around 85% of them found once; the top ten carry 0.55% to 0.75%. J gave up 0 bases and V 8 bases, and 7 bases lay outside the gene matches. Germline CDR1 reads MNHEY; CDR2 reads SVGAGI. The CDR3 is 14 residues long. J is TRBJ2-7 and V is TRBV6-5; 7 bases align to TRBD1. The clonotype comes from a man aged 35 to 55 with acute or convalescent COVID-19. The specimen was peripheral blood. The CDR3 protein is CASSKGDSSYEQYF. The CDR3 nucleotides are TGTGCCAGCTCGAAAGGGGACAGCTCCTACGAGCAGTACTTC.